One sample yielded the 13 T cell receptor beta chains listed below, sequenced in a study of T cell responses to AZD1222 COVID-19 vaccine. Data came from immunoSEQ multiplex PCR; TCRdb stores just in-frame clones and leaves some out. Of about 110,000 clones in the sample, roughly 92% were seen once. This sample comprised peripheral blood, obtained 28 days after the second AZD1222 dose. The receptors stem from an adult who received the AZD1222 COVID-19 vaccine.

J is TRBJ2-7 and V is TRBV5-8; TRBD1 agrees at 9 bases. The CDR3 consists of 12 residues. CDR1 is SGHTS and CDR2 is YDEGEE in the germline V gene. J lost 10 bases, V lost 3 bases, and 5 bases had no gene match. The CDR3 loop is CASSSRDRVQYF. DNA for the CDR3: TGTGCCAGCAGCTCCCGGGACAGGGTACAGTACTTC.

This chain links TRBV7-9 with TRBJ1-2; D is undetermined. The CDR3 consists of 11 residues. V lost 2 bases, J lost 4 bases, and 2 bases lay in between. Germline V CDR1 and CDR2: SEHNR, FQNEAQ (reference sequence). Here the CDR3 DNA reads TGTGCCAGCAGCTTACTCTATGGCTACACCTTC. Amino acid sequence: CASSLLYGYTF.

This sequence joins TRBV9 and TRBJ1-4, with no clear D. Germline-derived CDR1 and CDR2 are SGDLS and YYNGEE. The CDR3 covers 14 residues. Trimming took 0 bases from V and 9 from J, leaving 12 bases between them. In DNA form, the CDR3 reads TGTGCCAGCAGCGTAGGGACTCGGTTGCAAAAACTGTTTTTT. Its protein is CASSVGTRLQKLFF.

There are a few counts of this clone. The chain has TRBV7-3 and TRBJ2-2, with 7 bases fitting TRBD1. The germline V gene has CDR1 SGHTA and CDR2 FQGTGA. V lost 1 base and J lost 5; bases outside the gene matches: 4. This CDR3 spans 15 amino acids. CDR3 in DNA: TGTGCCAGCAGCTTAAGACAGGGCAAGACCGGGGAGCTGTTTTTT. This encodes CASSLRQGKTGELFF.

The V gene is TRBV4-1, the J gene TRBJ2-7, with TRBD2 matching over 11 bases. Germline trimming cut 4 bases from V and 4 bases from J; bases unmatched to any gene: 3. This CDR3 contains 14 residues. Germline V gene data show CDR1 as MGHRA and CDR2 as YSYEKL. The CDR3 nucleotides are TGCGCCAGCAGCCGGTCTAGCGGGGGGTACGAGCAGTACTTC. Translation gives CASSRSSGGYEQYF.

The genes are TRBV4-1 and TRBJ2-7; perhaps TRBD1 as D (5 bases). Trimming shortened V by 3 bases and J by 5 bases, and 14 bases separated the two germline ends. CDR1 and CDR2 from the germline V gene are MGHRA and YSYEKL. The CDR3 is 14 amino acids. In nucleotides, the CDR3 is TGCGCCAGCAGCCAGTCGCAGGGAAGCCACGAGCAGTACTTC. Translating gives CASSQSQGSHEQYF.

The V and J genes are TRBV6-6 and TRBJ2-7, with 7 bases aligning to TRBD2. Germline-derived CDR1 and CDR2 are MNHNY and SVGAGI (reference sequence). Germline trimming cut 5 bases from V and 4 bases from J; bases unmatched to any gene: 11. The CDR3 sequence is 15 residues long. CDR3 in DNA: TGTGCCAGCAGTACTCCGGGAGGTCGGCCTTACGAGCAGTACTTC. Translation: CASSTPGGRPYEQYF.

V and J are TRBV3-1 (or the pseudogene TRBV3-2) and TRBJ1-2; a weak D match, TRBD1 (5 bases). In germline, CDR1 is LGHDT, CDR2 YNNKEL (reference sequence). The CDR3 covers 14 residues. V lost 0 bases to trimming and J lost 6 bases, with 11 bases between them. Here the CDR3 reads CASSQEVGVNGYTF. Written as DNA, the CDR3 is TGTGCCAGCAGCCAAGAGGTAGGGGTTAATGGCTACACCTTC.

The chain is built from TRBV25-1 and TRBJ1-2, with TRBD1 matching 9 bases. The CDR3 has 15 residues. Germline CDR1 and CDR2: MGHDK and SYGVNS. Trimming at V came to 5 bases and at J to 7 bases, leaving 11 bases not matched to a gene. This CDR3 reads CASSPLDRDRAGYTF. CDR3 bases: TGTGCCAGCAGTCCCCTGGACCGGGACAGGGCTGGCTACACCTTC.

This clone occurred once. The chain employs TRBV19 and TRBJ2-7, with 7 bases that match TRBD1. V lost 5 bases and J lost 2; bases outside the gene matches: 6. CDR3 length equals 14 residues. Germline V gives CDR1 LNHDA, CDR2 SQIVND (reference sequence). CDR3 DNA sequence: TGTGCCAGTAGTGTCCGACAGGGACCCTACGAGCAGTACTTC. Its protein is CASSVRQGPYEQYF.

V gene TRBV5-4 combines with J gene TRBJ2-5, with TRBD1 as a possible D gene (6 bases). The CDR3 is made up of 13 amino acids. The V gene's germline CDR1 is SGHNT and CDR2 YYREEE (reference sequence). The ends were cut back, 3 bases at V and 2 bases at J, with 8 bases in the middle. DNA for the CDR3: TGTGCCAGCAGCTGGGACACACAAGAGACCCAGTACTTC. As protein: CASSWDTQETQYF.

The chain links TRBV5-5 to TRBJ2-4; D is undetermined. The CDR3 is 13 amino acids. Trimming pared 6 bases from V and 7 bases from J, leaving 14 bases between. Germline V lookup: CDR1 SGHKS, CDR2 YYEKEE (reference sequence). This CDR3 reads CASTQVVDNIQYF. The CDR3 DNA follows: TGTGCCAGCACCCAAGTCGTAGATAACATTCAGTACTTC. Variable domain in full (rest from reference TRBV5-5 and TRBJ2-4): DAGVTQSPTHLIKTRGQQVTLRCSPISGHKSVSWYQQVLGQGPQFIFQYYEKEERGRGNFPDRFSARQFPNYSSELNVNALLLGDSALYLCASTQVVDNIQYFGAGTRLSVL.

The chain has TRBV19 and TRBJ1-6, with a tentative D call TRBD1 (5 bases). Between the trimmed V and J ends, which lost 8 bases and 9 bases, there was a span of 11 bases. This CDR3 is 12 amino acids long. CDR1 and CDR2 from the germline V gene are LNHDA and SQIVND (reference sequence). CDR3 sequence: CASRLGGSPLHF. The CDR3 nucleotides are TGTGCCAGTCGCTTGGGGGGTTCACCCCTCCACTTT.